Given below is one T cell receptor (beta chain) in context. Antigen specificity is unknown. 60 Vbeta and 13 Jbeta primers were used in PCR. Profiled with immunoSEQ multiplex PCR; TCRdb holds only in-frame clones, not every one. This table has about 150,000 clones, more than 70% appearing once. As for the donors, each was a healthy bone marrow donor. Though nominally healthy at sampling, donors likely had unrecorded immune exposures. This specimen comes from a study of cytomegalovirus exposure and HLA in healthy donors. Regarding the study as a whole: It emerged from a later analysis that several of the most significant clusters appeared to be linked to common viral pathogens.

The clonotype comes from a boy younger than 10 in good health and CMV-seronegative. What was sequenced was PBMCs.

CDR3: CSVEVGQGYGYTF. The DNA for the CDR3 is TGCAGCGTTGAAGTGGGGCAGGGATATGGCTACACCTTC. The rearrangement joins TRBV29-1 to TRBJ1-2; possible D gene TRBD1, 5 bases. Trimming left V 1 base short and J 5 bases short, with 11 bases between. The CDR3 sequence is 13 residues long. In germline, CDR1 is SQVTM, CDR2 ANQGSEA.